This T cell receptor beta chain was retrieved from a study of blood T cell repertoires in COVID-19. Study context: Whether acute or convalescent, the COVID-19 samples came from the United States, Italy and Spain. PBMCs, B-cell-depleted T cells, or T cells were the source of the cDNA or gDNA that made up the material.

Enrollment of patients from Seattle took place during active infection, with longitudinal follow-up. The V end was cut by 4 bases, the J end by 2 bases, with 15 bases between. This CDR3 spans 15 amino acids. Per germline, CDR1 MNHNY and CDR2 SVGAGI (reference sequence). Here immunoSEQ multiplex PCR was the method, and the copy in TCRdb shows in-frame clones only, minus some. The table includes about 130,000 clones, 85% to 90% detected once. The chain carries TRBV6-6 and TRBJ2-7; no reliable D call. The clonotype comes from an elderly woman with COVID-19, enrolled during active disease. Sequenced input: peripheral blood. CDR3 sequence (DNA): TGTGCCAGCAGTTCCCCGACTCTAAAAACCTACGAGCAGTACTTC. It specifies CASSSPTLKTYEQYF.